The present T cell receptor beta chain was sequenced within a study of blood T cell repertoires in COVID-19. Study overall: T cells, B-cell-depleted T cells, or PBMCs supplied cDNA or gDNA.

Ages ranged from roughly 18 to 100 years, with residence in fewer than 25 US areas. What the recovered Cohort 3 donors had was two negative PCRs, clearance, or symptom resolution. Sequencing was performed with immunoSEQ multiplex PCR; in TCRdb, only in-frame clones are kept and a portion is missing. Of roughly 200,000 clones in the sample, about 85% are singletons; the top ten hold approximately 18%. Trimming cost V 4 bases and J 6 bases; bases outside gene matches: 8. The CDR3 is 15 residues long. Germline CDR1 and CDR2: KGHSH and LQKENI. The chain recombines TRBV18 with TRBJ2-7; 11 bases agree with TRBD2. The clonotype comes from a man aged 40-49 years who had recovered from COVID-19. Material for sequencing was PBMCs or T cells enriched from blood (not recorded which). CDR3 DNA: TGTGCCAGCTCACAGGGGACTAGCGGCGGGGGCGAGCAGTACTTC. This gives the protein CASSQGTSGGGEQYF.